The 6 T cell receptor beta chains reported below all come from one sample, sequenced in a study of identical twins. TCRdb re-derived calls from the 5' RACE reads in MiXCR, one entry per CDR3 protein. The table has under 1 million distinct CDR3 sequences, approximately 13% seen once. These same data were also listed under a study on yellow fever vaccine responses in identical twins.

Sequenced sample: PBMCs. The receptors come from a woman aged 18-29 years in good health.

This clonotype has just a few counts. V usage is TRBV2 and J usage is TRBJ2-4; no firm D call. The CDR3 consists of 13 residues. With 5 bases removed from V and 5 bases from J, the gap between germline ends came to 10 bases. Germline V gene data show CDR1 as SNHLY and CDR2 as FYNNEI. For the CDR3, the DNA is TGTGCCAGCAGTAGAGTGGGCGAAAACATTCAGTACTTC. This gives the protein CASSRVGENIQYF.

This clonotype was counted a single time. This CDR3 reads CAITRTSGSYNEQFF. CDR3 in DNA: TGTGCCATCACCCGGACTAGCGGGAGCTACAATGAGCAGTTCTTC. The chain recombines TRBV10-3 with TRBJ2-1, with 13 bases fitting TRBD2. The CDR3 spans 15 residues. V dropped 7 bases and J dropped 3; count of bases not matched to a gene: 3. Per the germline V gene, CDR1 is ENHRY and CDR2 is SYGVKD.

The rearrangement joins TRBV12-3 or TRBV12-4 to TRBJ2-7, with D possibly TRBD2 on 6 matching bases. The CDR3 sequence is 13 residues long. The ends were cut back, 6 bases at V and 3 bases at J, with 12 bases in the middle. The CDR3 loop reads CASRPGGDYEQYF. Here the CDR3 DNA reads TGTGCCAGCAGACCCGGGGGAGACTACGAGCAGTACTTC.

The rearrangement links TRBV4-2 to TRBJ2-7; the match to TRBD2 covers 11 bases. The CDR3 is 15 residues long. CDR1 and CDR2 (germline): LGHNA, YNFKEQ. The junction had 2 bases not matched to a gene; V was cut back by 0 bases and J by 4 bases. CDR3 loop: CASSQEASGRYEQYF. Here the CDR3 DNA reads TGTGCCAGCAGCCAAGAAGCTAGCGGGAGGTACGAGCAGTACTTC.

The J gene is TRBJ2-1, the V gene TRBV10-3; 10 bases fit TRBD2. Trimming cost V 10 bases and J 4 bases; bases outside gene matches: 4. The length of the CDR3 is 13 residues. Germline loops: CDR1 ENHRY, CDR2 SYGVKD. CDR3 in amino acids: CATGTSEYNEQFF. The CDR3 coding sequence is TGTGCCACCGGGACTAGCGAATACAATGAGCAGTTCTTC.

This clonotype has a handful of counts. The rearrangement links TRBV28 to TRBJ2-5; TRBD2 matches 13 bases. V lost 8 bases to trimming and J lost 1 base; unmatched junction nucleotides: 7. The CDR3 consists of 16 residues. Germline-derived CDR1 and CDR2 are MDHEN and SYDVKM. The CDR3 reads CASFATSGRTQETQYF. In DNA form, the CDR3 reads TGTGCCAGCTTCGCGACTAGCGGGAGGACCCAAGAGACCCAGTACTTC.